The clone carrying this T cell receptor beta chain was seen only a few times. The data originate from a study of immune evolution from preneoplasia to lung adenocarcinoma. Clones were sequenced by immunoSEQ multiplex PCR, and TCRdb holds only the in-frame ones, with some missing. The repertoire has thousands of clones, around 78% of them found once; the top ten carry roughly 7.1%. Patient tissue came from resections in Japan or China, 2014–2017. H&E slides confirmed each diagnosis, reviewed by two pathologists independently. This CDR3 is built from 13 residues. Trimming cost V 1 base and J 4 bases, with 7 bases left between them. From germline, CDR1 is SGHTA and CDR2 FQGTGA.

This TCR was sampled from a person aged 55-85 years with lung adenocarcinoma. The rearrangement links TRBV7-3 to TRBJ1-2, with D hard to call. The sample consisted of FFPE minimally invasive lung adenocarcinoma tissue. As DNA, the CDR3 is TGTGCCAGCAGCTTAAACCATGGCTATGGCTACACCTTC. Protein sequence: CASSLNHGYGYTF.